These 13 T cell receptor beta chains originate from one sample sequenced in a study of T cells in localized non-small cell lung cancer. TCRdb keeps only in-frame clones here, not all; method: immunoSEQ multiplex PCR. The table includes tens of thousands of clones, more than 80% detected once. The specimen comprised peripheral blood, sampled before any cancer treatment. Receptor source: a female donor of 60 years or more with stage I lung adenocarcinoma.

The chain employs TRBV7-8 and TRBJ1-4; D is ambiguous. Trimming took 1 base from V and 8 from J, leaving 14 bases between them. The CDR3 covers 15 residues. Germline lookup yields CDR1 SGHVS and CDR2 FQNEAQ. The DNA of the CDR3 is TGTGCCAGCAGCTTAGGAGGGTCGTGGCGCGAAAAACTGTTTTTT. Translating gives CASSLGGSWREKLFF.

The CDR3 DNA follows: TGTGCCAGCAGCTTTGACGGGACAGGGTATAGGGAGCAGTACTTC. As protein: CASSFDGTGYREQYF. The chain has TRBV5-5 and TRBJ2-7; 9 bases agree with TRBD1. After removal of 2 bases from V and 7 bases from J, the junction contained 10 bases not matched to a gene. The CDR3 spans 15 residues. CDR1 and CDR2 (germline): SGHKS, YYEKEE (reference sequence).

The chain links TRBV18 to TRBJ2-5, with 7 bases aligning to TRBD1. Germline V lookup: CDR1 KGHSH, CDR2 LQKENI. Trimming cost V 4 bases and J 2 bases; bases outside gene matches: 7. The CDR3 consists of 15 residues. The CDR3 DNA reads TGTGCCAGCTCACTATCGACAGGGACACAAGAGACCCAGTACTTC. Protein: CASSLSTGTQETQYF.

The J gene is TRBJ2-3, the V gene TRBV7-2; 10 bases agree with TRBD2. The CDR3 consists of 18 residues. In germline, CDR1 is SGHTA, CDR2 FQGNSA. The ends lost 2 bases at V and 8 bases at J; junction bases unmatched: 16. The CDR3 DNA follows: TGTGCCAGCAGCTTAAATGTCAGACTAGCGGGTAGGGGGGGTACGCAGTATTTT. This encodes CASSLNVRLAGRGGTQYF.

This chain uses TRBV9 with TRBJ2-7; possible D gene TRBD1, 6 bases. The CDR3 sequence is 12 residues long. Trimming cost V 3 bases and J 4 bases, with 8 bases left between them. Germline V gene data show CDR1 as SGDLS and CDR2 as YYNGEE. This CDR3 reads CASSGGTYEQYF. For the CDR3, the DNA is TGTGCCAGCAGCGGAGGGACATACGAGCAGTACTTC.

The V call is TRBV2, the J call TRBJ1-4; the D gene is possibly TRBD1 (5 bases). V dropped 6 bases and J dropped 4 bases, with 6 bases sitting between them. The length of the CDR3 is 12 residues. The germline V gene encodes CDR1 SNHLY and CDR2 FYNNEI. CDR3 sequence reads: CASRDINEKLFF. CDR3 nucleotides: TGTGCCAGCAGGGACATTAATGAAAAACTGTTTTTT.

This rearrangement joins TRBV2 to TRBJ1-5, with 12 bases matching TRBD1. The CDR3 contains 19 residues. Per the germline V gene, CDR1 is SNHLY and CDR2 is FYNNEI. V lost 6 bases to trimming and J lost 1 base; unmatched junction nucleotides: 13. CDR3 amino acids: CASSRRTGQGAMSNQPQHF. CDR3 DNA: TGTGCCAGCAGCCGCCGAACGGGACAGGGGGCAATGAGCAATCAGCCCCAGCATTTT.

This chain links TRBV7-9 with TRBJ2-5; no clear D gene. The V gene's germline CDR1 is SEHNR and CDR2 FQNEAQ (reference sequence). CDR3 length: 11 residues. With 6 bases removed from V and 4 bases from J, the gap between germline ends came to 6 bases. The CDR3 sequence: CASSAAETQYF. CDR3 sequence (DNA): TGTGCCAGCAGTGCAGCAGAGACCCAGTACTTC.

The chain is built from TRBV27 and TRBJ1-2; D not resolved. Germline loops: CDR1 MNHEY, CDR2 SMNVEV (reference sequence). Trimming removed 6 bases at V and 4 bases at J, with 15 bases between. CDR3 length: 14 amino acids. The CDR3 reads CASRKSGLGYGYTF. CDR3 coding DNA: TGTGCCAGCAGAAAGTCGGGGTTGGGCTATGGCTACACCTTC.

V and J are TRBV10-3 and TRBJ1-1; D might be TRBD1 (5 bases). CDR1 is ENHRY and CDR2 is SYGVKD in the germline V gene. Trimming took off 6 bases at V and 2 bases at J, with 13 bases between the two ends. The CDR3 is 14 residues long. The CDR3 bases are TGTGCCATCAGGGAAGGACGGACAAACACTGAAGCTTTCTTT. The encoded protein is CAIREGRTNTEAFF.

The rearrangement uses TRBV4-2 and TRBJ2-3; D is perhaps TRBD2 (5 bases). Germline V CDR1 and CDR2: LGHNA, YNFKEQ. The ends were cut back, 0 bases at V and 8 bases at J, with 12 bases in the middle. This CDR3 has 14 amino acids. CDR3 DNA sequence: TGTGCCAGCAGCCAAGATGGTACCCGGGGTACGCAGTATTTT. Its protein product is CASSQDGTRGTQYF.

The CDR3, as DNA: TGTGCCACCAGCAGAGATCACGCTGGACTGACCCACAATGAGCAGTTCTTC. This translates into CATSRDHAGLTHNEQFF. The chain combines TRBV15 with TRBJ2-1, with TRBD2 as a possible D gene (5 bases). Germline values: CDR1 LNHNV, CDR2 YYDKDF (reference sequence). This CDR3 has 17 residues. The V gene lost 0 bases and the J gene lost 5 bases, with 17 bases spanning the gap.

The gene calls are TRBV28 and TRBJ1-1; D perhaps matches TRBD1 (6 bases). The germline V gene encodes CDR1 MDHEN and CDR2 SYDVKM. V lost 4 bases, J lost 7 bases, and 19 bases lay in between. The CDR3 has 15 residues. In DNA, the CDR3 is TGTGCCAGCAGTTATGGGGGCGGTAAAGGTTTTGAAGCTTTCTTT. Residues: CASSYGGGKGFEAFF. The complete variable domain, with remaining parts taken from reference TRBV28 and TRBJ1-1, reads DVKVTQSSRYLVKRTGEKVFLECVQDMDHENMFWYRQDPGLGLRLIYFSYDVKMKEKGDIPEGYSVSREKKERFSLILESASTNQTSMYLCASSYGGGKGFEAFFGQGTRLTVV.